Shown below are 9 T cell receptor beta chains from a single sample sequenced in a study of early T cells in non-severe SARS-CoV-2 infection. TCRdb reanalysed the 5' RACE reads using MiXCR and keeps one entry per CDR3 protein. The sample has around 37,000 distinct CDR3 sequences; about 9.9% are singletons. The source material was whole blood. The receptors stem from an adult who was a healthcare worker with PCR-confirmed SARS-CoV-2 infection or an uninfected control (not recorded which).

The table lists this clonotype with many counts. Here the CDR3 reads CASSQDLNQPQHF. The CDR3 DNA follows: TGTGCCAGCAGCCAAGACCTCAATCAGCCCCAGCATTTT. V is TRBV14 and J is TRBJ1-5; D is unresolved. The V gene's germline CDR1 is SGHDN and CDR2 FVKESK. V gave up 0 bases and J gave up 3 bases, with 3 bases separating them. CDR3 size: 13 residues.

The rearrangement joins TRBV25-1 to TRBJ2-3, with 11 bases lining up with TRBD1. The CDR3 contains 18 residues. V shed 5 bases, J shed 6 bases, and the junction held 16 bases outside the gene matches. The germline V gene encodes CDR1 MGHDK and CDR2 SYGVNS. CDR3 protein: CASSPPPGQGGGRDTQYF. The CDR3 nucleotides are TGTGCCAGCAGTCCACCCCCGGGACAGGGGGGAGGCAGGGATACGCAGTATTTT. Looking up the rest from reference TRBV25-1 and TRBJ2-3 gives the full variable domain: EADIYQTPRYLVIGTGKKITLECSQTMGHDKMYWYQQDPGMELHLIHYSYGVNSTEKGDLSSESTVSRIRTEHFPLTLESARPSHTSQYLCASSPPPGQGGGRDTQYFGPGTRLTVL.

This clonotype was observed many times. The genes are TRBV18 and TRBJ1-2; possibly TRBD1 for D (5 bases). Trimming removed 3 bases from V and 4 bases from J, with 12 bases in between. Germline V gene sequence: CDR1 KGHSH, CDR2 LQKENI. There are 14 residues in the CDR3. The CDR3 spells CASSPTTESYGYTF. As DNA, the CDR3 is TGTGCCAGCTCACCGACGACAGAAAGCTATGGCTACACCTTC.

This clonotype was recorded at least ten times. J is TRBJ1-2 and V is TRBV5-6; maybe TRBD1 (5 bases). The CDR3 totals 15 residues. Germline values: CDR1 SGHDT, CDR2 YYEEEE. V was shortened by 5 bases and J by 7 bases, with 21 bases between the two germline ends. CDR3 in amino acids: CASSSGGGLGIGYTF. The CDR3 DNA reads as TGTGCCAGCAGTTCGGGGGGAGGCCTAGGTATTGGCTACACCTTC.

This clonotype was seen ten or more times. This chain uses TRBV11-2 with TRBJ1-1, with 9 nucleotides matching TRBD1. This CDR3 contains 15 residues. V lost 4 bases to trimming and J lost 1 base; unmatched junction nucleotides: 4. The V gene's germline CDR1 is SGHAT and CDR2 FQNNGV. CDR3 coding DNA: TGTGCCAGCAGCTGGACAGGGGATGCGAACACTGAAGCTTTCTTT. Amino acids: CASSWTGDANTEAFF.

This clonotype has only a few counts. The chain couples TRBV6-6 to TRBJ2-2; 7 bases map to TRBD2. Germline-derived CDR1 and CDR2 are MNHNY and SVGAGI (reference sequence). CDR3 length equals 18 residues. Germline trimming cut 2 bases from V and 3 bases from J; bases unmatched to any gene: 12. The chain's CDR3 is CASSYPKQRDEYTGELFF. In DNA form, the CDR3 reads TGTGCCAGCAGTTACCCCAAACAGCGGGATGAATACACCGGGGAGCTGTTTTTT.

This clonotype was seen more than once but under ten times. The chain recombines TRBV18 with TRBJ2-1; 7 nucleotides line up with TRBD1. This CDR3 has 14 amino acids. Germline CDR1 KGHSH, CDR2 LQKENI. J was trimmed by 10 bases and V by 2 bases; bases with no gene match: 8. The CDR3 here is CASSPGTGVKEQFF. The CDR3 nucleotides read TGTGCCAGCTCACCAGGAACAGGGGTTAAGGAGCAGTTCTTC.

This sequence joins TRBV7-9 and TRBJ2-1; D is unresolved. V lost 3 bases, J lost 10 bases, and 7 bases lay in between. The length of the CDR3 is 11 residues. CDR1 is SEHNR and CDR2 is FQNEAQ in the germline V gene (reference sequence). CDR3 in amino acids: CASSFAVEQFF. The CDR3 DNA sequence: TGTGCCAGCAGCTTTGCGGTAGAGCAGTTCTTC. Combining the CDR3 with reference TRBV7-9 and TRBJ2-1 gives the whole variable domain DTGVSQNPRHKITKRGQNVTFRCDPISEHNRLYWYRQTLGQGPEFLTYFQNEAQLEKSRLLSDRFSAERPKGSFSTLEIQRTEQGDSAMYLCASSFAVEQFFGPGTRLTVL.

A word on this clonotype: A single base separates this from a much larger clone, so it may be a read error. The rearrangement joins TRBV6-5 to TRBJ1-6, with D tentatively TRBD1 (5 bases). The V and J ends lost 2 bases and 7 bases respectively, with 12 bases between them. Germline CDR1 and CDR2: MNHEY and SVGAGI. This CDR3 is 15 amino acids long. As DNA, the CDR3 is TGTGCCAGCAGTTACGAGGGGCATGGCAATTCACCCCTCCACTTT. Translation: CASSYEGHGNSPLHF.